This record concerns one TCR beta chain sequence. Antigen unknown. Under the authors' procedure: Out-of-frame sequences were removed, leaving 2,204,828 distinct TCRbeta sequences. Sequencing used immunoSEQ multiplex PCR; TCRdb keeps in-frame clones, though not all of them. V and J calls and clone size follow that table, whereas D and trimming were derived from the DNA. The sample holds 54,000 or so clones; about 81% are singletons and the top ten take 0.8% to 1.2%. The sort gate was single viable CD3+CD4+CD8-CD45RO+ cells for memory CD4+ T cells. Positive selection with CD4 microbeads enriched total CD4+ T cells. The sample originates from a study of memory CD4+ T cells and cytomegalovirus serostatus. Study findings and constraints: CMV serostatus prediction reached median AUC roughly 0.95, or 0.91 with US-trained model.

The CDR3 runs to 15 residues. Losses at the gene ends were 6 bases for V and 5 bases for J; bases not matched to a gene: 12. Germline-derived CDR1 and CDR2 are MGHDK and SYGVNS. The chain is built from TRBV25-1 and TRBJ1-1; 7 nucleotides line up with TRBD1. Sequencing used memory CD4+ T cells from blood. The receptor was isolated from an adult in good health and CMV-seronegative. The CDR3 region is CASRVKTGLGTEAFF. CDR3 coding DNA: TGTGCCAGCAGGGTGAAGACAGGGTTGGGGACTGAAGCTTTCTTT.